The sequence of this TCR beta chain was determined in a study of blood T cells in healthy people across ages. A J-beta primer mix and a sample-barcoded 5' primer were used in a second PCR of roughly 7 to 12 cycles. MiXCR, run by TCRdb on the 5' RACE reads, gives a single entry per CDR3 protein. The sample includes 1.5 million to 2 million distinct CDR3 sequences, approximately 50% seen only once; the top ten take roughly 2.1%. V was clipped by 8 bases and J by 0 bases; unmatched bases: 7. The CDR3 totals 15 residues. Germline V gene lookup returns CDR1 DFQATT and CDR2 SNEGSKA (reference sequence). V and J are TRBV20-1 and TRBJ2-7, with 13 bases matching TRBD2. Sequences were obtained from blood. This TCR was recovered from a woman in her forties in good health. DNA of the CDR3: TGCAGTACAGGACTAGCGGGGGCCCTCTCCTACGAGCAGTACTTC. Encoded protein: CSTGLAGALSYEQYF.